What follows are 24 T cell receptor beta chains derived from one specimen sequenced in a study of T cell responses to AZD1222 COVID-19 vaccine. Here immunoSEQ multiplex PCR was the method, and the copy in TCRdb shows in-frame clones only, minus some. The sample has around 150,000 clones, about 87% seen once; the top ten hold 1.9%. Sequenced material: peripheral blood, taken on day 0 of AZD1222 vaccination. These receptor sequences come from an adult in good health.

This chain links TRBV6-5 with TRBJ1-2; 7 bases are a match to TRBD1. After removal of 2 bases from V and 7 bases from J, the junction contained 10 bases not matched to a gene. The CDR3 is 15 residues long. Per the germline V gene, CDR1 is MNHEY and CDR2 is SVGAGI. CDR3 loop: CASSYDSGGGSGYTF. The DNA for the CDR3 is TGTGCCAGCAGTTACGACTCTGGAGGGGGCTCTGGCTACACCTTC.

The J gene is TRBJ1-1, the V gene TRBV27, with D uncertain. There are 13 residues in the CDR3. Trimming pared 6 bases from V and 6 bases from J, leaving 14 bases between. The germline CDR1 and CDR2 sequences are MNHEY and SMNVEV (reference sequence). CDR3 sequence reads: CASSVTPLAEAFF. CDR3 coding DNA: TGTGCCAGCAGCGTGACACCCCTTGCTGAAGCTTTCTTT.

This clone was counted once. The V call is TRBV10-3, the J call TRBJ1-1; weak D call: TRBD1 (6 bases). V lost 2 bases and J 5 bases, leaving 18 bases between the germline ends. This CDR3 region has 16 residues. The germline CDR1 and CDR2 sequences are ENHRY and SYGVKD. The DNA of the CDR3 is TGTGCCATCAGTGAGGGTCAAGGGGAAGGGACAACTGAAGCTTTCTTT. Translated, it gives CAISEGQGEGTTEAFF.

CDR3 sequence: CASSLSGTGLFWDTEAFF. The CDR3 region has the DNA TGTGCCAGCAGTTTATCCGGGACAGGGCTTTTTTGGGACACTGAAGCTTTCTTT. The chain links TRBV27 to TRBJ1-1, with 9 positions matching TRBD1. V dropped 0 bases and J dropped 3; count of bases not matched to a gene: 11. The V gene's germline CDR1 is MNHEY and CDR2 SMNVEV (reference sequence). The CDR3 length is 18 residues.

The V gene is TRBV27, the J gene TRBJ1-2; D is possibly TRBD1 (5 bases). In germline, CDR1 is MNHEY, CDR2 SMNVEV (reference sequence). V gave up 5 bases and J gave up 4 bases, with 11 bases separating them. The CDR3 length is 13 residues. The CDR3 nucleotides are TGTGCCAGCAGTCACCGTAGGGGCTATGGCTACACCTTC. Residues: CASSHRRGYGYTF.

The chain recombines TRBV27 with TRBJ2-7, with TRBD1 matching over 7 bases. Germline V lookup: CDR1 MNHEY, CDR2 SMNVEV (reference sequence). CDR3 length: 14 residues. V shed 5 bases and J 3 bases; nucleotides not matched to a gene: 7. The CDR3 region has the DNA TGTGCCAGCAGTCCCGGGACAGTCCTCTACGAGCAGTACTTC. Its translation: CASSPGTVLYEQYF.

This chain links TRBV29-1 with TRBJ1-5, with no clear D. The CDR3 loop spans 12 amino acids. The V end lost 4 bases, the J end lost 4 bases, and 8 bases lay between the germline ends. Germline CDR1 reads SQVTM; CDR2 reads ANQGSEA. This chain's CDR3 is CSVVDGNQPQHF. The CDR3 nucleotides are TGCAGCGTTGTAGACGGAAATCAGCCCCAGCATTTT.

The chain recombines TRBV18 with TRBJ1-4; D is undetermined. V shed 4 bases and J shed 4 bases, with 7 bases lying between them. This CDR3 is built from 13 residues. CDR1 KGHSH and CDR2 LQKENI come from the germline V gene. The CDR3: CASSQTINEKLFF. The DNA of the CDR3 is TGTGCCAGCTCACAGACGATTAATGAAAAACTGTTTTTT.

With regard to this clone: The sample has other DNA sequences that encode this CDR3 too. In DNA form, the CDR3 reads TGTGCCAGCAGCGTAGTAGGAAGCACCGGGGAGCTGTTTTTT. Amino acid sequence: CASSVVGSTGELFF. The rearrangement joins TRBV9 to TRBJ2-2; D not resolved. From germline, CDR1 is SGDLS and CDR2 YYNGEE. Between the trimmed V and J ends, which lost 0 bases and 4 bases, there was a span of 7 bases. The CDR3 has 14 amino acids.

V usage is TRBV19 and J usage is TRBJ1-1; D is possibly TRBD1 (5 bases). Germline CDR1 is LNHDA and CDR2 is SQIVND (reference sequence). Between the trimmed V and J ends, which lost 6 bases and 0 bases, there was a span of 14 bases. CDR3 length: 15 residues. As DNA, the CDR3 is TGTGCCAGTAGGAAACGGGACTCTCTGAACACTGAAGCTTTCTTT. Encoded protein: CASRKRDSLNTEAFF.

The chain employs TRBV12-5 and TRBJ1-3; D possibly corresponds to TRBD1 (5 bases). V was shortened by 2 bases and J by 4 bases, with 9 bases between the two germline ends. This CDR3 is 14 amino acids long. Germline CDR1 is LGHNT and CDR2 is FRNRAP. This CDR3 is CASGLSGLGNTIYF. In DNA, the CDR3 is TGTGCTAGTGGTTTGTCAGGGCTAGGAAACACCATATATTTT.

The chain links TRBV28 to TRBJ1-2; D is unclear. The V gene lost 4 bases and the J gene lost 2 bases, with 20 bases spanning the gap. The CDR3 has 17 residues. Germline CDR1 and CDR2: MDHEN and SYDVKM. The CDR3 here is CASSSGPPGSYNYGYTF. For the CDR3, the DNA is TGTGCCAGCAGTTCCGGGCCACCAGGATCGTACAACTATGGCTACACCTTC.

This chain joins TRBV28 and TRBJ1-2; 10 bases match TRBD1. The junction had 26 bases not matched to a gene; V was cut back by 5 bases and J by 8 bases. The V gene's germline CDR1 is MDHEN and CDR2 SYDVKM. CDR3 length: 20 residues. CDR3 amino acids: CASSARLTGTGVAGRGGYTF. DNA of the CDR3: TGTGCCAGCAGTGCCCGACTGACCGGGACAGGGGTGGCCGGAAGAGGAGGCTACACCTTC.

J is TRBJ1-1 and V is TRBV6-5; D is uncertain. With 2 bases removed from V and 7 bases from J, the gap between germline ends came to 8 bases. The CDR3 consists of 12 residues. Germline loops: CDR1 MNHEY, CDR2 SVGAGI. This CDR3 reads CASSYRTGEAFF. In DNA, the CDR3 is TGTGCCAGCAGTTACCGGACGGGTGAAGCTTTCTTT.

The chain is built from TRBV19 and TRBJ2-1; tentative D call: TRBD2 (5 bases). This CDR3 region has 15 residues. The V and J ends lost 3 bases and 6 bases respectively, with 15 bases between them. Germline-derived CDR1 and CDR2 are LNHDA and SQIVND (reference sequence). The CDR3 reads CASSIPLASGNEQFF. Written as DNA, the CDR3 is TGTGCCAGTAGTATCCCCCTAGCATCCGGCAATGAGCAGTTCTTC.

The genes are TRBV19 and TRBJ2-5, with unresolved D. The CDR3 has 13 residues. Trimming took 6 bases from V and 4 from J, leaving 12 bases between them. CDR1 LNHDA and CDR2 SQIVND come from the germline V gene (reference sequence). The CDR3 here is CASRSRVGETQYF. Here the CDR3 DNA reads TGTGCCAGTAGGTCACGGGTGGGAGAGACCCAGTACTTC.

The V and J genes are TRBV7-3 and TRBJ1-1, with D possibly matching TRBD1 (5 bases). The CDR3 is made up of 13 amino acids. Deletions cut 4 bases from V and 5 bases from J, with 11 bases between. Germline V gene lookup returns CDR1 SGHTA and CDR2 FQGTGA. Written as DNA, the CDR3 is TGTGCCAGCAGCTCCCAGCGACAGACTGAAGCTTTCTTT. Encoded protein: CASSSQRQTEAFF.

This chain connects TRBV28 to TRBJ1-1; D is undetermined. Per the germline V gene, CDR1 is MDHEN and CDR2 is SYDVKM. The V gene lost 7 bases and the J gene lost 0 bases, with 12 bases spanning the gap. There are 14 residues in the CDR3. The chain's CDR3 is CASTSRQVNTEAFF. In DNA form, the CDR3 reads TGTGCCAGCACCTCGAGGCAGGTGAACACTGAAGCTTTCTTT.

V usage is TRBV15 and J usage is TRBJ1-2, with a possible D match to TRBD1 (5 bases). The germline CDR1 and CDR2 sequences are LNHNV and YYDKDF (reference sequence). V lost 1 base and J lost 3, with 15 bases in between. The CDR3 is made up of 16 amino acids. The CDR3 is CATSRVAGRDHYGYTF. The DNA of the CDR3 is TGTGCCACCAGCAGAGTGGCGGGGAGGGACCACTATGGCTACACCTTC. Variable domain in full (rest from reference TRBV15 and TRBJ1-2): DAMVIQNPRYQVTQFGKPVTLSCSQTLNHNVMYWYQQKSSQAPKLLFHYYDKDFNNEADTPDNFQSRRPNTSFCFLDIRSPGLGDTAMYLCATSRVAGRDHYGYTFGSGTRLTVV.

The chain couples TRBV30 to TRBJ1-2; TRBD1 is a possible D gene (5 bases). Germline loops: CDR1 GTSNPN, CDR2 SVGIG (reference sequence). Deletions cut 1 base from V and 4 bases from J, with 13 bases between. This CDR3 has 14 amino acids. In DNA, the CDR3 is TGTGCCTGGAGTGGAGAAAGACAGTCCTATGGCTACACCTTC. This encodes CAWSGERQSYGYTF.

The chain links TRBV7-8 to TRBJ1-5, with TRBD1 matching over 8 bases. J was trimmed by 5 bases and V by 5 bases; bases with no gene match: 5. CDR1 SGHVS and CDR2 FQNEAQ come from the germline V gene. The CDR3 runs 14 residues. The CDR3 sequence: CASSRGTGDQPQHF. CDR3 bases: TGTGCCAGCAGCCGCGGGACAGGCGATCAGCCCCAGCATTTT.

This chain joins TRBV5-1 and TRBJ1-1; 9 bases agree with TRBD1. After removal of 4 bases from V and 4 bases from J, the junction contained 8 bases not matched to a gene. The CDR3 loop spans 15 amino acids. The germline V gene has CDR1 SGHRS and CDR2 YFSETQ. CDR3 in amino acids: CASSEGQGWITEAFF. CDR3 sequence (DNA): TGCGCCAGCAGCGAGGGACAGGGTTGGATCACTGAAGCTTTCTTT.

The CDR3 coding sequence is TGTGCCAGCAGCTCGGGACAGGGCCCCTACGAGCAGTACTTC. This gives the protein CASSSGQGPYEQYF. This chain connects TRBV5-4 to TRBJ2-7; 9 nucleotides align to TRBD1. The CDR3 length is 14 residues. J lost 2 bases, V lost 3 bases, and 3 bases had no gene match. Germline values: CDR1 SGHNT, CDR2 YYREEE (reference sequence). Variable domain in full (rest from reference TRBV5-4 and TRBJ2-7): ETGVTQSPTHLIKTRGQQVTLRCSSQSGHNTVSWYQQALGQGPQFIFQYYREEENGRGNFPPRFSGLQFPNYSSELNVNALELDDSALYLCASSSGQGPYEQYFGPGTRLTVT.

The chain carries TRBV5-5 and TRBJ1-6; TRBD1 matches at 8 bases. The CDR3 is 19 amino acids. In germline, CDR1 is SGHKS, CDR2 YYEKEE (reference sequence). The V gene end was trimmed by 3 bases and the J gene end by 0 bases; junction bases not matched to a gene: 11. CDR3 DNA sequence: TGTGCCAGCAGCTGGGGGACAGGTCTCCCAAGCTCCTATAATTCACCCCTCCACTTT. It translates to CASSWGTGLPSSYNSPLHF.